This entry is about one T cell receptor beta chain. The primer mix had 60 Vbeta and 13 Jbeta primers. Produced via immunoSEQ multiplex PCR; TCRdb's table is partial and in-frame only. The repertoire holds roughly 110,000 clones, with 65% to 75% as singletons. This sample is part of a study of cytomegalovirus exposure and HLA in healthy donors. From germline, CDR1 is MNHEY and CDR2 SVGAGI. The CDR3 totals 14 residues. V shed 6 bases, J shed 0 bases, and the junction held 5 bases outside the gene matches. This TCR was recovered from a man younger than 40 in good health and CMV-seropositive. V gene TRBV6-5 combines with J gene TRBJ2-7, with 7 bases fitting TRBD1. Sequencing was performed on PBMCs. DNA for the CDR3: TGTGCCAGCAGCGGGACAGTCGACTCCTACGAGCAGTACTTC. This encodes CASSGTVDSYEQYF.